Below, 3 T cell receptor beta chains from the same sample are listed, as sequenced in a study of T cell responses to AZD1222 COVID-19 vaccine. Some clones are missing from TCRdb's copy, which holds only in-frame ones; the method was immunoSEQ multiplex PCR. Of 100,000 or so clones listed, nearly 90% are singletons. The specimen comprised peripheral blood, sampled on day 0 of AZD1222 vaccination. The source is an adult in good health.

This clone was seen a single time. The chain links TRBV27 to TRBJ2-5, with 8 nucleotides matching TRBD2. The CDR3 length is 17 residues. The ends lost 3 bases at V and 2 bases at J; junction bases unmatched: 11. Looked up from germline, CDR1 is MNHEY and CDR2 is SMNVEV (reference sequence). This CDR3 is CASSFMVAGGRQETQYF. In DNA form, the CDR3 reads TGTGCCAGCAGTTTCATGGTGGCGGGAGGACGGCAAGAGACCCAGTACTTC.

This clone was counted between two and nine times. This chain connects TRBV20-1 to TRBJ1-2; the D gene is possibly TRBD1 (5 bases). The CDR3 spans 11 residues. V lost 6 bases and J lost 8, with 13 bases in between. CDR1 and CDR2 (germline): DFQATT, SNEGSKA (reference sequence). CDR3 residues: CSAEDNWGYTF. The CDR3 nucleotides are TGCAGTGCAGAGGACAACTGGGGCTACACCTTC.

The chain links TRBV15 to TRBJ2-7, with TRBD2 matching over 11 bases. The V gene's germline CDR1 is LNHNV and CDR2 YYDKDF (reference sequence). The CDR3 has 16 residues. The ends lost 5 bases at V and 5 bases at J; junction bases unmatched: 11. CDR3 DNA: TGTGCCACCAGCGTTACTAGCGGGGGACCCCAAGACGAGCAGTACTTC. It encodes CATSVTSGGPQDEQYF.